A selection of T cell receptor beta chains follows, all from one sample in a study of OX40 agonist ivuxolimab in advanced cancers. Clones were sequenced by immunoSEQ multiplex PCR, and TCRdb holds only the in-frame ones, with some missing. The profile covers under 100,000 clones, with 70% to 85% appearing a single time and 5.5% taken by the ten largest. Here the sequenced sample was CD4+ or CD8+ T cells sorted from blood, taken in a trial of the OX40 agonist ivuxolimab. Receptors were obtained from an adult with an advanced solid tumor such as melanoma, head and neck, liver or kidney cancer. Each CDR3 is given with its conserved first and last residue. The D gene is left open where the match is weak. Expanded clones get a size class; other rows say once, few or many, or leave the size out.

DNA: TGTGCCAGCAGCCCGCCGGACAGATTGAACACTGAAGCTTTCTTT
CDR3: CASSPPDRLNTEAFF
V: TRBV6-5
size: NA
J: TRBJ1-1
D: NA

DNA: TGTGCCAGCAGTTACTCGGGACAGGGCGCAGATACGCAGTATTTT
CDR3: CASSYSGQGADTQYF
V: TRBV6-5
size: NA
J: TRBJ2-3
D: TRBD1

DNA: TGTGCCAGCTCGCTAGACCTATACAATGAGCAGTTCTTC
CDR3: CASSLDLYNEQFF
V: TRBV2
size: NA
J: TRBJ2-1
D: NA

DNA: TGTGCCAGCAGGGGGGACAGAGACACCGGGGAGCTGTTTTTT
CDR3: CASRGDRDTGELFF
V: TRBV25-1
size: NA
J: TRBJ2-2
D: TRBD1

DNA: TGTGCCAGCAGTTTGAATAGACGGGATGAGCAGTTCTTC
CDR3: CASSLNRRDEQFF
V: TRBV6-5
size: NA
J: TRBJ2-1
D: NA

DNA: TGTGCCAGCAGCTTGGTGGGGGGCCTGGGCTATGGCTACACCTTC
CDR3: CASSLVGGLGYGYTF
V: TRBV5-4
size: NA
J: TRBJ1-2
D: NA

DNA: TGCGCCAGCAGCGACCTGACAGGGTCAAGAAATGAGCAGTTCTTC
CDR3: CASSDLTGSRNEQFF
V: TRBV5-1
size: NA
J: TRBJ2-1
D: TRBD1

DNA: TGTGCCAGCAGCGCCGGACTAGCGGGAGTTACAGATACGCAGTATTTT
CDR3: CASSAGLAGVTDTQYF
V: TRBV7-9
size: NA
J: TRBJ2-3
D: TRBD2

DNA: TGTGCCAGCACCACATCGAGGCTAGCGAACAATGAGCAGTTCTTC
CDR3: CASTTSRLANNEQFF
V: TRBV2
size: NA
J: TRBJ2-1
D: NA

DNA: TGTGCCAGCAGCTTAGGGGGAGAAAAACTGTTTTTT
CDR3: CASSLGGEKLFF
V: TRBV7-9
size: NA
J: TRBJ1-4
D: NA

DNA: TGTGCCAGCTCACCAGGCGGGGGGCGGGACGAGCAGTACTTC
CDR3: CASSPGGGRDEQYF
V: TRBV18
size: few
J: TRBJ2-7
D: TRBD2